This T cell receptor beta chain was sequenced for a study of cytomegalovirus exposure and HLA in healthy donors. Study as a whole: An analysis done earlier identified approximately 120 million unique TCR beta sequences from about 179 million T cells. Study-wide points: An analysis was carried out later, and it reportedly showed fewer N-insertions in an Asian-associated ancestry cluster than the roughly 700-donor mean. Relative to equally common others, HLA-associated TCR beta chains showed greater clonal expansion in a later analysis.

Regarding this clone: The antigen is undetermined.

PCR amplification relied on 60 Vbeta primers (plus 13 Jbeta primers). Repertoires were generated with immunoSEQ multiplex PCR, while TCRdb's copy carries only in-frame clones and drops some. The profile shows about 150,000 clones, 79% of them singletons. Germline assignment: CDR1 MNHEY and CDR2 SVGAGI. V lost 6 bases and J lost 2, with 14 bases in between. The CDR3 covers 15 residues. J is TRBJ2-1 and V is TRBV6-5; D is unclear. The receptor's source is a man aged 45-65 years in good health and CMV-seropositive. The sample comprised PBMCs. CDR3 nucleotide sequence: TGTGCCAGCAGCCCGTCCGGAGCCCCCTACAATGAGCAGTTCTTC. It translates to CASSPSGAPYNEQFF.